This TCR beta chain was profiled in a study of HIV-infected children after antiretroviral therapy interruption. Background on the study: Children were on planned treatment interruption or continuous treatment. Weeks 0, 12, interruption end (24 or 48), and about 3 years post-study gave interruption-arm samples.

This CDR3 has 13 residues. Per the germline V gene, CDR1 is SQVTM and CDR2 is ANQGSEA. Germline trimming cut 2 bases from V and 4 bases from J; bases unmatched to any gene: 3. Treatment here: PENTA 11 planned treatment interruption arm or continuous ART arm. This clonotype was counted between two and nine times. A 3' RACE protocol on RNA, with unique molecular identifiers, produced the TCR library. TCRdb re-called the 3' RACE reads through MiXCR, storing one row per CDR3 protein. The repertoire holds 4,000 to 4,500 distinct CDR3 sequences, with approximately 4.8% as singletons. The sequence was obtained from a pool of human donors with HIV. Specimen: CD45RO+ CD8+ T cells from PBMCs, pooled from several time points, collected from a donor given antiretroviral therapy, either interrupted or continuous. The sample's subset: memory CD8+ CD45RO+ CD45RA- T cells. The chain links TRBV29-1 to TRBJ2-7; 9 positions agree with TRBD1. CDR3 amino acids: CSVEPGQGYEQYF. The DNA for the CDR3 is TGCAGCGTTGAACCGGGACAGGGATACGAGCAGTACTTC.